This T cell receptor beta chain was identified in a study of vaccination and CD4 T cells after COVID-19. Study-level background: The convalescent group had six males, four females, seven Caucasians, two Asians, one multiracial. Whole-study findings and limits: Spike mono-reactivity was found in 304 of the 307 vaccine-specific clones identified in convalescent patients.

Sequencing of cultured CD4+ T cell DNA used the Oncomine TCR Beta short-read assay. Each CDR3 protein gets one entry after TCRdb re-called the PCR reads with MiXCR. The sample includes 15,000 to 20,000 distinct CDR3 sequences, 50% of them seen just once. Trimming cost V 1 base and J 7 bases; bases outside gene matches: 9. Germline V gene lookup returns CDR1 GTSNPN and CDR2 SVGIG (reference sequence). This CDR3 has 14 amino acids. As to treatment: approximately nine-day PBMC culture with coronavirus spike peptide pools or control peptides (ViraFEST assay). ViraFEST used peptide pools to expand antigen-specific T cells, then sequenced TCRs. Comment on this clonotype: Its antigen is not known.

The chain couples TRBV30 to TRBJ2-7; 8 bases align to TRBD1. This sequence was found in a human donor who had recovered from COVID-19. Sequenced material: CD4+ T cells from blood, cultured in vitro. The chain's CDR3 is CAWSGDRKANEQYF. CDR3 DNA: TGTGCCTGGAGTGGGGACAGGAAAGCTAATGAGCAGTACTTC.